This T cell receptor (beta chain) was captured in a study of early T cells in non-severe SARS-CoV-2 infection (dated by TCRdb to the early 2020s). In the study overall: Bulk RNA from unsorted whole blood was used for TCR sequencing, so alpha and beta chains could not be paired. The research as a whole found: VDJdb matching was skewed toward anti-spike CD8 responses, so virus-specific expansions were likely underestimated and private and CD4 specificities were missed.

This was a case-control study nested in a cohort of healthcare workers in London, UK, who had nasopharyngeal swab PCR tests and blood samples taken every week. Healthcare workers were recruited during the week of the UK lockdown, between 23 and 31 March 2020, and followed weekly for up to about 16 weeks. The CDR3 goes from the cysteine to the phenylalanine over 15 residues. Here the CDR3 DNA is all that survives: 45 bases in frame from base 1. Per the germline V gene, SGHTA is the CDR1 and FQGNSA is the CDR2. Trimming takes 0 bases from V and 3 bases from J, and the germline ends sit 11 bases apart. Concerning this clonotype: The antigen it binds to is not known. No quality values exist for individual bases; no much larger clone is one base distant.

The library was prepared using 5' RACE. TCRdb records NextSeq 500 as the sequencer. To correct for sequencing error and PCR bias, the TCR library protocol tagged individual cDNA molecules with unique molecular identifiers. Both TCR alpha and beta chains were sequenced, and tight co-correlation was observed between alpha and beta sequence abundances in each sample. In the authors' own workflow: Decombinator V4 was used to annotate the V gene, J gene and CDR3 of the TCR sequences. Expanded TCRs were defined as changing significantly between any two time points under a Poisson model with p below 0.0001. Abundances of TCRs were expressed as counts per million after normalisation to the total number of TCRs sequenced in each sample. MAIT TCRs were defined by TRAV1-2 paired with TRAJ12, TRAJ20 or TRAJ33, and iNKT TCRs by TRAV10 paired with TRAJ18. VDJdb, accessed on 1 November 2021, was searched for TCRs annotated for CMV, EBV and SARS-CoV-2, and TCRs annotated for more than one antigen were excluded. The raw public data were reprocessed by TCRdb itself: fastp quality trimming at Q25, MiXCR clonotype calling, in-frame beta chains only. Every distinct CDR3 protein forms one entry, paired with its most common genes and DNA. The V and J calls here are based on TCRdb, not the publication. The sample table records about 110,000 distinct CDR3 sequences; over 8.5% of these occur just once. Together, the top ten hold approximately 7.3% of the sample.

The sample was whole blood. This receptor chain uses TRBV7-2 and TRBJ1-1, with the D segment identity uncertain. The origin of this receptor is an adult who was a healthcare worker with PCR-confirmed SARS-CoV-2 infection or an uninfected control (not recorded which). The CDR3 here reads CASSLAVLPDTEAFF. The DNA is as follows: TGTGCCAGCAGCTTAGCGGTCCTCCCGGACACTGAAGCTTTCTTT.